A single sample is the source of the 24 T cell receptor beta chains below, sequenced in a study of human T cells and chemical hapten exposure. Stated time point: pre-sensitization, week 0. Regarding treatment: therapeutic diphenylcyclopropenone sensitization with weekly scalp DPC. MiXCR, run by TCRdb on the RACE reads, gives a single entry per CDR3 protein. The data contain roughly 110,000 distinct CDR3 sequences, roughly an eighth of them singletons. This material consisted of whole blood, taken in connection with sensitization to the hapten diphenylcyclopropenone (DPC). These receptors were collected from a woman aged 45-60 years with alopecia areata. Some clones in this sample may be carry-over from other donors' samples.

This clonotype was counted many times. CDR3 amino acids: CASSEEAAGFYNEQFF. The CDR3 DNA is TGCGCCAGCAGTGAGGAGGCCGCGGGATTTTACAATGAGCAGTTCTTC. V gene TRBV10-1 combines with J gene TRBJ2-1, with a weak D call TRBD2 (6 bases). Germline loops: CDR1 WNHNN, CDR2 SYGVQD (reference sequence). The CDR3 is 16 residues long. The V end lost 2 bases, the J end lost 4 bases, and 15 bases lay between the germline ends.

In its sample, this clonotype was seen many times. The rearrangement links TRBV6-2 or TRBV6-3 to TRBJ2-5; 7 bases match TRBD2. The CDR3 is made up of 17 amino acids. Germline V gene lookup returns CDR1 MNHEY and CDR2 SVGEGT. The ends lost 7 bases at V and 0 bases at J; junction bases unmatched: 14. The CDR3 bases are TGTGCCAGCAATCGGGCCGGGACTATGGGGTACCAAGAGACCCAGTACTTC. This gives the protein CASNRAGTMGYQETQYF.

The rearrangement joins TRBV28 to TRBJ2-5, with D tentatively TRBD2 (6 bases). The germline V and J ends were trimmed by 7 bases and 2 bases, with 11 bases remaining between them. The germline gives CDR1 MDHEN, CDR2 SYDVKM. CDR3 length equals 13 residues. The CDR3 loop reads CASKAGWQETQYF. The CDR3, as DNA: TGTGCCAGCAAGGCGGGGTGGCAAGAGACCCAGTACTTC.

CDR3 residues: CASSQDIGRTDTQYF. DNA for the CDR3: TGTGCCAGCAGCCAAGACATAGGGCGCACAGATACGCAGTATTTT. The chain employs TRBV4-2 and TRBJ2-3; D not certain. The germline gives CDR1 LGHNA, CDR2 YNFKEQ. This CDR3 is built from 15 residues. Trimming removed 0 bases at V and 1 base at J, with 8 bases between.

The sample holds a few counts of this clonotype. The chain couples TRBV20-1 to TRBJ2-4, with a possible D match to TRBD2 (6 bases). The CDR3 extends over 15 amino acids. Germline assignment: CDR1 DFQATT and CDR2 SNEGSKA (reference sequence). V gave up 6 bases and J gave up 5 bases, with 20 bases separating them. As DNA, the CDR3 is TGCAGTGCGGAGGGTTCGGGCCTTTTCGAAAACATTCAGTACTTC. This sequence encodes CSAEGSGLFENIQYF.

The chain is built from TRBV6-5 and TRBJ1-1, with D possibly matching TRBD1 (5 bases). The germline V gene encodes CDR1 MNHEY and CDR2 SVGAGI. Trimming pared 6 bases from V and 6 bases from J, leaving 17 bases between. CDR3 size: 14 residues. CDR3 region: CASRTRGRASEAFF. The CDR3 DNA reads as TGTGCCAGCAGAACCCGGGGGAGGGCCTCTGAAGCTTTCTTT.

V is TRBV28 and J is TRBJ2-2, with D possibly matching TRBD2 (5 bases). CDR1 and CDR2 (germline): MDHEN, SYDVKM. The V gene lost 5 bases and the J gene lost 4 bases, with 5 bases spanning the gap. The CDR3 sequence is 12 residues long. The CDR3, as DNA: TGTGCCAGCAGTGGAGGCACCGGGGAGCTGTTTTTT. As protein: CASSGGTGELFF.

A remark on this clonotype: One junction end does not reproduce the germline sequence, and a read error may be involved. The chain has TRBV12-3 or TRBV12-4 and TRBJ2-2; D gene unclear. CDR3 length: 14 residues. The CDR3 spells CATSFGRNTGELFF. In DNA form, the CDR3 reads TGTGCCACCAGTTTTGGTAGGAACACCGGGGAGCTGTTTTTT.

This rearrangement joins TRBV18 to TRBJ2-3; D is uncertain. V lost 4 bases to trimming and J lost 2 bases, with 10 bases between them. The CDR3 consists of 14 residues. Germline CDR1 reads KGHSH; CDR2 reads LQKENI. The CDR3 nucleotides are TGTGCCAGCTCACTGGCCCAGAACACAGATACGCAGTATTTT. Translated, it gives CASSLAQNTDTQYF.

J is TRBJ1-2 and V is TRBV11-2; maybe TRBD1 (5 bases). Per germline, CDR1 SGHAT and CDR2 FQNNGV. Trimming left V 0 bases short and J 4 bases short, with 21 bases between. The CDR3 runs to 18 residues. The CDR3 loop is CASSLDRSSMTDFYGYTF. The DNA for the CDR3 is TGTGCCAGCAGCTTAGATCGGTCCTCTATGACAGATTTCTATGGCTACACCTTC.

This chain joins TRBV21-1 and TRBJ2-3; the DNA was not used to check the table's D call, TRBD2. TRBV21-1 is listed as a pseudogene. The CDR3 spans 16 residues. CDR3 in DNA: TGTGCCAGCATCGACCGGGACTCGCGTCTTGGAGATACGCAGTATTTT. Its translation is CASIDRDSRLGDTQYF.

This clonotype was counted many times. V is TRBV7-9 and J is TRBJ1-2, with 8 bases matching TRBD1. CDR1 SEHNR and CDR2 FQNEAQ come from the germline V gene (reference sequence). CDR3 length: 16 amino acids. Losses at the gene ends were 7 bases for V and 3 bases for J; bases not matched to a gene: 13. CDR3 in DNA: TGTGCCAGCACGAGACGTGGACAGGGACTGGACTATGGCTACACCTTC. Residues: CASTRRGQGLDYGYTF.

This clonotype has a handful of counts. The rearrangement uses TRBV21-1 and TRBJ2-7. TRBV21-1 is labeled a pseudogene. This CDR3 contains 13 residues. The CDR3 coding sequence is TGTGCCAGCAGCAAAGGAGTGATAGACGAGCAGTACTTC. Translation gives CASSKGVIDEQYF.

This clonotype was picked up many times. Written as DNA, the CDR3 is TGTGCCAGCAGGATTCACACCGGGGAGCTGTTTTTT. Protein product: CASRIHTGELFF. The chain links TRBV12-3 or TRBV12-4 to TRBJ2-2; no reliable D call. CDR3 size: 12 residues. Trimming shortened V by 6 bases and J by 3 bases, and 5 bases separated the two germline ends.

This chain connects TRBV7-2 to TRBJ1-4; tentatively, D is TRBD1 (5 bases). CDR3 length: 16 amino acids. Per germline, CDR1 SGHTA and CDR2 FQGNSA. With 1 base removed from V and 4 bases from J, the gap between germline ends came to 13 bases. The CDR3 region has the DNA TGTGCCAGCAGCTTAGTAGGCAGGGCCTTTAATGAAAAACTGTTTTTT. It is translated as CASSLVGRAFNEKLFF.

V gene TRBV7-2 combines with J gene TRBJ2-3; no definite D call. V dropped 6 bases and J dropped 1 base, with 2 bases sitting between them. This CDR3 region has 11 residues. Germline V gene data show CDR1 as SGHTA and CDR2 as FQGNSA. The CDR3: CASRRTDTQYF. CDR3 coding DNA: TGTGCCAGCAGGCGCACAGATACGCAGTATTTT.

CDR3 coding DNA: TGCGCCAGCAGTGCGATCACTAGCGCCGATGAGCAGTTCTTC. It yields the protein CASSAITSADEQFF. The rearrangement joins TRBV10-1 to TRBJ2-1; 7 bases fit TRBD2. The CDR3 runs 14 residues. The germline gives CDR1 WNHNN, CDR2 SYGVQD (reference sequence). V shed 4 bases and J 8 bases; nucleotides not matched to a gene: 8.

This clonotype showed up many times. The rearrangement joins TRBV10-2 to TRBJ2-3; D unclear. Trimming pared 8 bases from V and 0 bases from J, leaving 15 bases between. Germline V CDR1 and CDR2: WSHSY, SAAADI. The CDR3 is 15 amino acids. DNA for the CDR3: TGCGCCAGCGTCTCGGGCGACTCTAGCACAGATACGCAGTATTTT. This gives the protein CASVSGDSSTDTQYF.

This clonotype was observed many times. The rearrangement uses TRBV6-2 or TRBV6-3 and TRBJ1-1; D is ambiguous. The ends were cut back, 5 bases at V and 1 base at J, with 8 bases in the middle. The CDR3 is made up of 13 amino acids. CDR1 is MNHEY and CDR2 is SVGEGT in the germline V gene. CDR3: CASSHVKNTEAFF. Here the CDR3 DNA reads TGTGCCAGCAGTCACGTCAAGAACACTGAAGCTTTCTTT.

This clonotype was recorded at least ten times. The genes are TRBV27 and TRBJ2-1, with D unresolved. The V end lost 2 bases, the J end lost 5 bases, and 4 bases lay between the germline ends. CDR1 and CDR2 from the germline V gene are MNHEY and SMNVEV (reference sequence). This CDR3 comprises 12 residues. CDR3 residues: CASSLSNNEQFF. CDR3 sequence (DNA): TGTGCCAGCAGTTTAAGCAACAATGAGCAGTTCTTC.

V usage is TRBV6-6 and J usage is TRBJ1-1; possibly TRBD1 for D (5 bases). CDR3 length: 15 amino acids. Germline V gene sequence: CDR1 MNHNY, CDR2 SVGAGI (reference sequence). Trimming stripped 2 bases from V and 5 bases from J, with 15 bases between. DNA of the CDR3: TGTGCCAGCAGTTACGGGGGTGCAGGGAATACTGAAGCTTTCTTT. Amino acid sequence: CASSYGGAGNTEAFF.

This clonotype was counted only a few times. For the CDR3, the DNA is TGTGCCAGCACCCTAAGGGGGACCTTTAAATCATCCTACGAGCAGTACTTC. It specifies CASTLRGTFKSSYEQYF. V and J are TRBV12-3 or TRBV12-4 and TRBJ2-7, with a tentative D call TRBD1 (6 bases). This CDR3 has 17 amino acids. V was cut by 7 bases and J by 1 base, with 23 bases left in between.

The rearrangement joins TRBV7-2 to TRBJ2-3; D remains ambiguous. Trimming cost V 5 bases and J 10 bases, with 10 bases left between them. The CDR3 runs 11 residues. Germline V gene sequence: CDR1 SGHTA, CDR2 FQGNSA. CDR3 nucleotides: TGTGCCAGCAGCCCCAAGGTGGCGCAGTATTTT. Its protein product is CASSPKVAQYF.

This clonotype was seen more than once but under ten times. The chain carries TRBV29-1 and TRBJ1-2; D might be TRBD1 (5 bases). The V and J ends lost 5 bases and 4 bases respectively, with 14 bases between them. CDR1 is SQVTM, CDR2 ANQGSEA, per germline. CDR3 length equals 13 residues. The CDR3 DNA reads as TGCAGCGTTCAGCGTGGGGACTTCTATGGCTACACCTTC. Its protein product is CSVQRGDFYGYTF.